The 13 T cell receptor beta chains below were found in one sample sequenced in a study of blood T cells in healthy people across ages. Together with a sample-barcoded 5' primer, a J-beta primer mix was included in a second PCR lasting about 7 to 11 cycles. TCRdb reprocessed the 5' RACE reads with MiXCR, giving one entry per CDR3 protein. The sample gives 650,000 to 700,000 distinct CDR3 sequences, roughly half of which show up once; about 14% is in the top ten. Sequenced: blood. Source of these receptors: a woman aged 80 or older in good health.

The rearrangement uses TRBV29-1 and TRBJ2-5; 9 positions match TRBD1. The CDR3 is made up of 14 amino acids. J was trimmed by 3 bases and V by 1 base; bases with no gene match: 3. From germline, CDR1 is SQVTM and CDR2 ANQGSEA. This CDR3 is CSVEGQGVKETQYF. CDR3 nucleotide sequence: TGCAGCGTTGAAGGACAGGGGGTAAAAGAGACCCAGTACTTC.

This chain connects TRBV3-1 to TRBJ1-4, with 9 bases matching TRBD1. The V gene end was trimmed by 7 bases and the J gene end by 1 base; junction bases not matched to a gene: 4. The CDR3 has 15 residues. Germline CDR1 LGHDT, CDR2 YNNKEL (reference sequence). The CDR3 DNA follows: TGTGCCAGCACTACAGGGGGCGAAACTAATGAAAAACTGTTTTTT. Translated, it gives CASTTGGETNEKLFF.

This chain uses TRBV28 with TRBJ1-4, with a possible D match to TRBD1 (6 bases). Germline V gives CDR1 MDHEN, CDR2 SYDVKM. This CDR3 region has 13 residues. The V and J ends lost 9 bases and 4 bases respectively, with 12 bases between them. The CDR3 DNA follows: TGTGCCAGTATCGGGACACTTAATGAAAAACTGTTTTTT. Protein sequence: CASIGTLNEKLFF.

In its sample, this clonotype was seen a few times. This sequence joins TRBV4-2 and TRBJ2-1; weak D call: TRBD1 (5 bases). Germline loops: CDR1 LGHNA, CDR2 YNFKEQ. V was cut by 1 base and J by 9 bases, with 16 bases left in between. The CDR3 spans 15 residues. The CDR3, as DNA: TGTGCCAGCAGCCAAGTGCAGGGAAGGTGGGGTGAGCAGTTCTTC. Its protein is CASSQVQGRWGEQFF.

This clonotype was counted a few times. The chain couples TRBV28 to TRBJ2-7; 8 bases map to TRBD1. CDR1 and CDR2 from the germline V gene are MDHEN and SYDVKM. J lost 1 base, V lost 3 bases, and 8 bases had no gene match. This CDR3 is built from 16 residues. The CDR3 protein is CASSLARDRNSYEQYF. The CDR3, as DNA: TGTGCCAGCAGTTTGGCTCGGGACAGGAATTCCTACGAGCAGTACTTC.

This clonotype was recorded many times. The chain joins TRBV14 to TRBJ2-5; weak D call: TRBD1 (5 bases). This CDR3 is built from 17 residues. Deletions cut 3 bases from V and 5 bases from J, with 22 bases between. Germline V gene lookup returns CDR1 SGHDN and CDR2 FVKESK. The CDR3 bases are TGTGCCAGCAGCCATCCCCCCCAACAGGCTTCTCGGGAGACCCAGTACTTC. It yields the protein CASSHPPQQASRETQYF.

The chain joins TRBV6-6 to TRBJ2-3; no reliable D call. Trimming removed 2 bases at V and 2 bases at J, with 11 bases between. The CDR3 loop spans 15 amino acids. Germline-derived CDR1 and CDR2 are MNHNY and SVGAGI (reference sequence). The CDR3 region has the DNA TGTGCCAGCAGTTACGTACGTCCCCCCACAGATACGCAGTATTTT. Translating it yields CASSYVRPPTDTQYF.

Concerning this clonotype: This CDR3 fails to terminate in the conserved phenylalanine or tryptophan, so it likely reflects a read error. This chain connects TRBV5-1 to TRBJ2-5, with a weak D call TRBD1 (5 bases). This CDR3 is built from 15 residues. CDR1 is SGHRS, CDR2 YFSETQ, per germline. V gave up 2 bases and J gave up 0 bases, with 11 bases separating them. The CDR3 DNA follows: TGCGCCAGCAGCTTAGACAGCCCGTACCAAGAGACCCAGTACTTA. Translating it yields CASSLDSPYQETQYL.

The chain links TRBV7-6 to TRBJ2-7, with unresolved D. Trimming left V 5 bases short and J 1 base short, with 9 bases between. The length of the CDR3 is 13 residues. Germline assignment: CDR1 SGHVS and CDR2 FNYEAQ. CDR3 residues: CASSADGSYEQYF. The CDR3 nucleotides read TGTGCCAGCAGCGCGGACGGGTCCTACGAGCAGTACTTC.

The chain carries TRBV15 and TRBJ1-2; unclear D gene. CDR1 and CDR2 from the germline V gene are LNHNV and YYDKDF (reference sequence). The CDR3 has 15 amino acids. Trimming shortened V by 1 base and J by 4 bases, and 13 bases separated the two germline ends. Written as DNA, the CDR3 is TGTGCCACCAGCAGAGTCCCAGACGACCCCTATGGCTACACCTTC. It encodes CATSRVPDDPYGYTF.

The V gene is TRBV20-1, the J gene TRBJ1-4, with 7 bases fitting TRBD1. The CDR3 runs to 12 residues. Germline V gene lookup returns CDR1 DFQATT and CDR2 SNEGSKA (reference sequence). The junction had 4 bases not matched to a gene; V was cut back by 4 bases and J by 8 bases. As DNA, the CDR3 is TGCAGTGCTACTGGGACAGAAGAAAAACTGTTTTTT. As protein: CSATGTEEKLFF.

The chain has TRBV12-3 or TRBV12-4 and TRBJ2-3, with D hard to call. The V end was cut by 5 bases, the J end by 3 bases, with 12 bases between. CDR3 length: 14 residues. The CDR3: CASSGTYTTDTQYF. CDR3 nucleotide sequence: TGTGCCAGCAGTGGTACCTATACGACAGATACGCAGTATTTT.

As to this clonotype: One end of the junction varies from germline; a read error may be responsible. The chain carries TRBV7-3 and TRBJ2-7; 13 nucleotides match TRBD2. Germline V gives CDR1 SGHTA, CDR2 FQGTGA. The CDR3 extends over 17 amino acids. DNA of the CDR3: TGTGCCAGCAGCGTAACCGGGACTAGCGGGAAATCCTACGGGCAGTACTTC. This encodes CASSVTGTSGKSYGQYF.